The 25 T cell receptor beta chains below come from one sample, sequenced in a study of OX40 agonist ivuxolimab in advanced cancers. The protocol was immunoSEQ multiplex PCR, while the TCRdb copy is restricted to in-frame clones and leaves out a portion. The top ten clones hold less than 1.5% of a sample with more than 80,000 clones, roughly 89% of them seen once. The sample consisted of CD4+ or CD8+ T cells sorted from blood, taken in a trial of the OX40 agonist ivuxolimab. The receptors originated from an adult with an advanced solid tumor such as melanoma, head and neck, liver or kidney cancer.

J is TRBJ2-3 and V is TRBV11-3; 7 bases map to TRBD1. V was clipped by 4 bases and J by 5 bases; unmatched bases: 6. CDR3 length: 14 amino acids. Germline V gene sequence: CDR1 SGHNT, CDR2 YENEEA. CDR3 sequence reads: CASSSEGAVDTQYF. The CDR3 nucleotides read TGTGCCAGCAGCTCAGAGGGGGCCGTAGATACGCAGTATTTT.

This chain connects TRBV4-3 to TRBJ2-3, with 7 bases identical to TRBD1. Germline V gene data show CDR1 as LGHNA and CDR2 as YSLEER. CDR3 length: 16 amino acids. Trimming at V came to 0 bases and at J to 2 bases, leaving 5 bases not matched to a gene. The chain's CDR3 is CASSQDWDRTTDTQYF. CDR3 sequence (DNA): TGCGCCAGCAGCCAAGACTGGGACAGAACCACAGATACGCAGTATTTT.

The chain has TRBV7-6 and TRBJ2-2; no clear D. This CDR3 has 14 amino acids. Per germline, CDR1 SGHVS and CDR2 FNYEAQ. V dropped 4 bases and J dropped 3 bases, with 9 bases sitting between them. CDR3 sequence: CASSSYTDTGELFF. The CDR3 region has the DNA TGTGCCAGCAGCTCTTACACGGACACCGGGGAGCTGTTTTTT.

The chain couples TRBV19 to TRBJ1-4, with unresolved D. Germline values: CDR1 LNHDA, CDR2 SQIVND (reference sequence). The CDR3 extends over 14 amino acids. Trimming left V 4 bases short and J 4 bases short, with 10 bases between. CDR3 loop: CASSKTGINEKLFF. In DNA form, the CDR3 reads TGTGCCAGTAGTAAGACGGGGATTAATGAAAAACTGTTTTTT.

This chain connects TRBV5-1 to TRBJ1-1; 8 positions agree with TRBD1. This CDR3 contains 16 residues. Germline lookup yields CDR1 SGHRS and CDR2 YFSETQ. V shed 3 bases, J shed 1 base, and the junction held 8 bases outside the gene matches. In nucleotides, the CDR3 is TGCGCCAGCAGCTCGCCAGGGGGCGCGTGGAACACTGAAGCTTTCTTT. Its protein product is CASSSPGGAWNTEAFF.

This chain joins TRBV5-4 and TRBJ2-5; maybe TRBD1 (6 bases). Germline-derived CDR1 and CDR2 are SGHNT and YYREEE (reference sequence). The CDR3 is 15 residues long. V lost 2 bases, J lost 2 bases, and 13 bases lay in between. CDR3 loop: CASSLRQADQETQYF. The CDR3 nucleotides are TGTGCCAGCAGCTTACGACAGGCCGATCAAGAGACCCAGTACTTC.

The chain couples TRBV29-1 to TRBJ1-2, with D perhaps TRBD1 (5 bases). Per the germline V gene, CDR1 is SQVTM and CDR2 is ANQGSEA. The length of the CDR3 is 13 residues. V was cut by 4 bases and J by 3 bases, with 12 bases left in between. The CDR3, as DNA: TGCAGCGTTGCCCAGGGATTAGACTATGGCTACACCTTC. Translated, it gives CSVAQGLDYGYTF.

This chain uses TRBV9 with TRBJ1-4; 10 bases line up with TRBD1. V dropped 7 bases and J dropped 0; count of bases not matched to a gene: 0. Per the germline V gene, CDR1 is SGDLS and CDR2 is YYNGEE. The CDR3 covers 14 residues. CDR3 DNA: TGTGCCAGCGGGACAGGGGCAACTAATGAAAAACTGTTTTTT. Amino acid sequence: CASGTGATNEKLFF.

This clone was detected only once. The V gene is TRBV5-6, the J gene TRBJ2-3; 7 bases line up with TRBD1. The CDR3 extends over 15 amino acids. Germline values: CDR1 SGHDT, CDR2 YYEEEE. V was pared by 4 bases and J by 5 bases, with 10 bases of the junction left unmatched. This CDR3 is CASSPETGAVDTQYF. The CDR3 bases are TGTGCCAGCAGCCCTGAAACAGGGGCGGTAGATACGCAGTATTTT.

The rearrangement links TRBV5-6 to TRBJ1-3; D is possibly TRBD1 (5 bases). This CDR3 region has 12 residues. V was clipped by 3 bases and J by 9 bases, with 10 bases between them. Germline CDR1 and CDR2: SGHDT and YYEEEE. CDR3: CASSWGLSTIYF. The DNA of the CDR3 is TGTGCCAGCAGCTGGGGCCTTAGCACCATATATTTT.

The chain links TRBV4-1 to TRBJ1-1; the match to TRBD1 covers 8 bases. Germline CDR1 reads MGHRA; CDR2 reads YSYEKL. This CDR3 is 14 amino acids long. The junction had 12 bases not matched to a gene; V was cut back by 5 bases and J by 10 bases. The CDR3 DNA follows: TGCGCCAGCAGCTCACAGGGGGATGGGTCCGTAGCTTTCTTT. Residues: CASSSQGDGSVAFF.

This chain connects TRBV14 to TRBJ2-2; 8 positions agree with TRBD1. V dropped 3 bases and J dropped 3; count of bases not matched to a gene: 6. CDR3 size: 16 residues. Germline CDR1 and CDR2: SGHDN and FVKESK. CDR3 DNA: TGTGCCAGCAGCCAGCTTGGGACAGGCTACACCGGGGAGCTGTTTTTT. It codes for CASSQLGTGYTGELFF.

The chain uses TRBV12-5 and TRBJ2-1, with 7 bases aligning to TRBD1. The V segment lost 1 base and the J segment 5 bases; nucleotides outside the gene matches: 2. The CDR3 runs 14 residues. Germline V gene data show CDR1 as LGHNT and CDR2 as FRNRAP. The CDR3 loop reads CASGLGTGDNEQFF. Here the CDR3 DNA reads TGTGCTAGTGGTTTGGGGACAGGAGACAATGAGCAGTTCTTC.

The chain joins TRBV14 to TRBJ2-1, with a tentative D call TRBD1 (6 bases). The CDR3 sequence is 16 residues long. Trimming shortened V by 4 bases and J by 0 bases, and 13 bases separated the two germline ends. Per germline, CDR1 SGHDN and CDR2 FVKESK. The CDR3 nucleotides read TGTGCCAGCAGCCCTACAGGGTCACACTCCTACAATGAGCAGTTCTTC. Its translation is CASSPTGSHSYNEQFF. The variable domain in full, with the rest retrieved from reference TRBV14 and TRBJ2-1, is EAGVTQFPSHSVIEKGQTVTLRCDPISGHDNLYWYRRVMGKEIKFLLHFVKESKQDESGMPNNRFLAERTGGTYSTLKVQPAELEDSGVYFCASSPTGSHSYNEQFFGPGTRLTVL.

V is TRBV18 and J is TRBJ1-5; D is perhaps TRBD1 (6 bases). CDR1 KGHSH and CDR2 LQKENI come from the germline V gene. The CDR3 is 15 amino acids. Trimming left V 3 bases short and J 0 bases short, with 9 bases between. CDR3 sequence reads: CASSPRGNSNQPQHF. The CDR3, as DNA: TGTGCCAGCTCACCTAGGGGGAATAGCAATCAGCCCCAGCATTTT. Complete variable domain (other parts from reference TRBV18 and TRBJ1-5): NAGVMQNPRHLVRRRGQEARLRCSPMKGHSHVYWYRQLPEEGLKFMVYLQKENIIDESGMPKERFSAEFPKEGPSILRIQQVVRGDSAAYFCASSPRGNSNQPQHFGDGTRLSIL.

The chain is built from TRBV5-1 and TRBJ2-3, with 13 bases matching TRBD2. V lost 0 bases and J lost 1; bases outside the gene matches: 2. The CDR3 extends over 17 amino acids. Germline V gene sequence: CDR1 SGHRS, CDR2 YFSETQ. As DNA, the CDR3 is TGCGCCAGCAGCTTGGAAACTAGCGGGAGGGGCACAGATACGCAGTATTTT. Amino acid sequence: CASSLETSGRGTDTQYF.

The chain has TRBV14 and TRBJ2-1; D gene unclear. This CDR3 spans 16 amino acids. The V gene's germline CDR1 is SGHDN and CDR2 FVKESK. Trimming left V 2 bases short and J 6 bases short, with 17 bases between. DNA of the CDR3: TGTGCCAGCAGCCAAAGCAGGACCTTTAGCTTCAATGAGCAGTTCTTC. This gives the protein CASSQSRTFSFNEQFF.

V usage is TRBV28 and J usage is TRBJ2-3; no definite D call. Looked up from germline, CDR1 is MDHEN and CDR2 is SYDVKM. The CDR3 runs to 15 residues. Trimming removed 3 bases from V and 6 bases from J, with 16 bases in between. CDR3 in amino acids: CASSFSGSLTDTQYF. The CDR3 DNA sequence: TGTGCCAGCAGTTTTAGTGGGTCGTTAACTGATACGCAGTATTTT.

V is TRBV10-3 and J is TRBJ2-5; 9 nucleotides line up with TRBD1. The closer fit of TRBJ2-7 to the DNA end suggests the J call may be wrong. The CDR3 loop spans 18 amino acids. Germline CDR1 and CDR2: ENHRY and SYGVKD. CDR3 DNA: TGTGCCATCAGTGACCTTGCAGGAAGGGACAGGGCGTCCCACGAGCAGTACTTC. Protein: CAISDLAGRDRASHEQYF.

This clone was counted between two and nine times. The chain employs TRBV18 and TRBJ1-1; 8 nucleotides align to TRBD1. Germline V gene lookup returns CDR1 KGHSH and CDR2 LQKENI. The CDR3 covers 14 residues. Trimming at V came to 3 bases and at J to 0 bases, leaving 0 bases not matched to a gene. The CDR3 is CASSPGQVNTEAFF. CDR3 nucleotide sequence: TGTGCCAGCTCACCGGGACAGGTGAACACTGAAGCTTTCTTT.

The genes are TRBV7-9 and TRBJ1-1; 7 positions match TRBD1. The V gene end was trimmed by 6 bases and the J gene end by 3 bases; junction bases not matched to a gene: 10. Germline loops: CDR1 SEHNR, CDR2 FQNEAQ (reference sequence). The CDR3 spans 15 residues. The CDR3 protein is CASSRGFQGDTEAFF. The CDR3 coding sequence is TGTGCCAGCAGTCGCGGATTCCAGGGGGACACTGAAGCTTTCTTT.

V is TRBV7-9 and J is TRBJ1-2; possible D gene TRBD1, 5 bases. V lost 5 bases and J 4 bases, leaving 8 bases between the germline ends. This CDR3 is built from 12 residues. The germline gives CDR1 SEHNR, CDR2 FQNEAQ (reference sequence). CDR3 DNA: TGTGCCAGCAGCAAAGACAGCTATGGCTACACCTTC. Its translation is CASSKDSYGYTF.

The CDR3 loop is CASSYDRGETQYF. The CDR3 DNA is TGTGCCAGCAGTTACGACAGGGGAGAGACCCAGTACTTC. The chain uses TRBV6-6 and TRBJ2-5; 8 bases match TRBD1. J lost 4 bases, V lost 2 bases, and 0 bases had no gene match. Germline V lookup: CDR1 MNHNY, CDR2 SVGAGI (reference sequence). The CDR3 is made up of 13 amino acids.

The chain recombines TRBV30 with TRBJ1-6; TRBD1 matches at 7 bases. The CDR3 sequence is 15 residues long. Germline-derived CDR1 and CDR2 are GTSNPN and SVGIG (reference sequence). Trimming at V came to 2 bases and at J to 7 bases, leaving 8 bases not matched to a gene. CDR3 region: CAWSQSAGGNSPLHF. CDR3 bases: TGTGCCTGGAGTCAGTCGGCAGGGGGGAATTCACCCCTCCACTTT.

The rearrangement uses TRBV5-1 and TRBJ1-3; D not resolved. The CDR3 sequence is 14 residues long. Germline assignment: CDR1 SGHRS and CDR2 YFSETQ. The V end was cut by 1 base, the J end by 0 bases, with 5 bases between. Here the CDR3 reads CASSLSSSGNTIYF. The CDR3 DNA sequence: TGCGCCAGCAGCTTGAGTAGCTCTGGAAACACCATATATTTT.